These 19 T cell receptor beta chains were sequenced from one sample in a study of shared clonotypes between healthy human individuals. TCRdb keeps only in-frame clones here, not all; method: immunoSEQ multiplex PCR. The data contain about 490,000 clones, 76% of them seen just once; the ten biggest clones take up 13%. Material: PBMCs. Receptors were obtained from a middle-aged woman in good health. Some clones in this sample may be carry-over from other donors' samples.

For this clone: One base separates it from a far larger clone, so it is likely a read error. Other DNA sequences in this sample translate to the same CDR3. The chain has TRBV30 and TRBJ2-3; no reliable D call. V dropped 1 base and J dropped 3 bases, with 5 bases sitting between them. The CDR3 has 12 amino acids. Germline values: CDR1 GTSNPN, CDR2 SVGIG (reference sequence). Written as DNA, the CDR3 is TGTGCCTGGAGTGCCTCAACAGATACGCAGTATTTT. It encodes CAWSASTDTQYF.

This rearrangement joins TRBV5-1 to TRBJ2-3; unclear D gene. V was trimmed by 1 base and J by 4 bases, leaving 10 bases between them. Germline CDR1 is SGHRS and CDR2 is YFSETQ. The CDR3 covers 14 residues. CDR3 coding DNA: TGCGCCAGCAGCTTGCTCCAGCAGGCAGATACGCAGTATTTT. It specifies CASSLLQQADTQYF.

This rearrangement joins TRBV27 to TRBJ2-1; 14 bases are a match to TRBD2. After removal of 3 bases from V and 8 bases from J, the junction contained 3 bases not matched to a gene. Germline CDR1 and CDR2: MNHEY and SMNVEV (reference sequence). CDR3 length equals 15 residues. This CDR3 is CASSFGTSGSDEQFF. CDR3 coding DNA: TGTGCCAGCAGTTTCGGGACTAGCGGGAGCGATGAGCAGTTCTTC.

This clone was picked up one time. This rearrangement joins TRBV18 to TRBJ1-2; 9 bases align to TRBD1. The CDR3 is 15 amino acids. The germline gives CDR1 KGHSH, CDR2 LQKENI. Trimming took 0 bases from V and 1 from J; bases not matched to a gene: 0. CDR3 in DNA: TGTGCCAGCTCACCACCGGGACAGGGTAACTATGGCTACACCTTC. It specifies CASSPPGQGNYGYTF.

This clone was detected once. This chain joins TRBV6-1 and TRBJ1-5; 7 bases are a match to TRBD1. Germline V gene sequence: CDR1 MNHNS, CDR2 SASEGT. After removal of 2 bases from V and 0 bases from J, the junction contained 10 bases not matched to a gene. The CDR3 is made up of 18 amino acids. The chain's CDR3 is CASSETGTVVVSNQPQHF. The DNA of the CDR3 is TGTGCCAGCAGTGAAACCGGGACAGTGGTCGTTAGCAATCAGCCCCAGCATTTT.

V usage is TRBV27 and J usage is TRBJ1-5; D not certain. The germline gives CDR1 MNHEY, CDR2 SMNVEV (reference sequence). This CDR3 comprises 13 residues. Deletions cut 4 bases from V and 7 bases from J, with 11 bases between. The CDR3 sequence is CASSSSQVQPQHF. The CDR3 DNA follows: TGTGCCAGCAGTTCCTCACAAGTGCAGCCCCAGCATTTT.

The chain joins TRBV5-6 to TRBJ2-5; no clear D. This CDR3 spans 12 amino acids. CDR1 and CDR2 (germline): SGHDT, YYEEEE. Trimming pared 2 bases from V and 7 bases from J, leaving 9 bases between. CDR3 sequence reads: CASSFRVGTQYF. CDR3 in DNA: TGTGCCAGCAGCTTCCGGGTGGGGACCCAGTACTTC.

CDR3 region: CASSSRTSNTDTQYF. CDR3 in DNA: TGTGCCAGCAGCTCAAGGACTAGCAACACAGATACGCAGTATTTT. The genes are TRBV7-9 and TRBJ2-3, with 8 bases that match TRBD2. The CDR3 runs to 15 residues. The J segment lost 2 bases and the V segment lost 4 bases, leaving 5 bases of the junction unmatched. Germline V lookup: CDR1 SEHNR, CDR2 FQNEAQ (reference sequence).

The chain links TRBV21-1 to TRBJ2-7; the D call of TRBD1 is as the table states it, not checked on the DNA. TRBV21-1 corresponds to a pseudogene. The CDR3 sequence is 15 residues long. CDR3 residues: CASSRPRDNSYEQYF. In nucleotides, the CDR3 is TGTGCCAGCAGCAGGCCCCGGGACAACTCCTACGAGCAGTACTTC.

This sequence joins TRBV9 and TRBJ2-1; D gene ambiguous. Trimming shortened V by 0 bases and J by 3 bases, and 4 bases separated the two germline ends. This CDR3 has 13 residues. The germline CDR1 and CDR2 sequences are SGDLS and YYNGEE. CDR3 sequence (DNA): TGTGCCAGCAGCGTAGGGGACTACAATGAGCAGTTCTTC. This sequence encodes CASSVGDYNEQFF. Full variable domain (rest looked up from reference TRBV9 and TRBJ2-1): DSGVTQTPKHLITATGQRVTLRCSPRSGDLSVYWYQQSLDQGLQFLIQYYNGEERAKGNILERFSAQQFPDLHSELNLSSLELGDSALYFCASSVGDYNEQFFGPGTRLTVL.

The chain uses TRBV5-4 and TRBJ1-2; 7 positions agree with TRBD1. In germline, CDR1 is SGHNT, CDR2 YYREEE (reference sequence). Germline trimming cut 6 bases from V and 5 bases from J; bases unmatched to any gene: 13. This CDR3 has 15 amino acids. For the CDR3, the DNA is TGTGCCAGCACCGCCGGGACAGACATTTTTTATGGCTACACCTTC. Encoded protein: CASTAGTDIFYGYTF.

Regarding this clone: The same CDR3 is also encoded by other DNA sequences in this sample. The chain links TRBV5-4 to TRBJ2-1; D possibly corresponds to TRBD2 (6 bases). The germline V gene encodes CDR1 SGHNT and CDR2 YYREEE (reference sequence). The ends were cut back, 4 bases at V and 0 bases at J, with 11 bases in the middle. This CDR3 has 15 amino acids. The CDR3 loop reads CASSPTGDSYNEQFF. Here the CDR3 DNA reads TGTGCCAGCAGCCCTACGGGGGACTCCTACAATGAGCAGTTCTTC.

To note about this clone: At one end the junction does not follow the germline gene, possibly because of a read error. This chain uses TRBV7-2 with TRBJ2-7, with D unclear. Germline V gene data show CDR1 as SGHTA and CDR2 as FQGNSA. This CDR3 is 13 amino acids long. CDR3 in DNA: TGTGCCAGCAGCTTAGCGGCAAATTCATCCCCCCTTTTC. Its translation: CASSLAANSSPLF.

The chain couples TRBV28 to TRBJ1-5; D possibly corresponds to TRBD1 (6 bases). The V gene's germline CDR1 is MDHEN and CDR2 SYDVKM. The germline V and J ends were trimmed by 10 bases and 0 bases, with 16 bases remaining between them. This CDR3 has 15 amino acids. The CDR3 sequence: CAIRPGQYSNQPQHF. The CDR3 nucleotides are TGTGCCATCAGACCCGGACAGTATAGCAATCAGCCCCAGCATTTT.

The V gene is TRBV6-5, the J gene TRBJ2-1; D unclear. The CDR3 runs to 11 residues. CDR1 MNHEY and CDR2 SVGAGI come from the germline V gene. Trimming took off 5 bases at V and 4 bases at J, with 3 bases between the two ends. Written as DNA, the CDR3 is TGTGCCAGCAGTCGTTACAATGAGCAGTTCTTC. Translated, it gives CASSRYNEQFF.

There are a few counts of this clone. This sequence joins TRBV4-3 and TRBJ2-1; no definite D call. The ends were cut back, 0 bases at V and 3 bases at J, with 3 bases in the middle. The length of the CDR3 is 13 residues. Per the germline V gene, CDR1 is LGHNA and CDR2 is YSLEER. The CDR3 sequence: CASSQDFYNEQFF. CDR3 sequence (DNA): TGCGCCAGCAGCCAAGACTTCTACAATGAGCAGTTCTTC.

CDR3 coding DNA: TGTGCCAGTAAAAGAGCGGGAGTGGATGAGCAGTTCTTC. It codes for CASKRAGVDEQFF. The chain joins TRBV19 to TRBJ2-1; 8 bases agree with TRBD2. CDR3 length: 13 amino acids. V gave up 7 bases and J gave up 8 bases; unmatched junction bases: 7. Germline V CDR1 and CDR2: LNHDA, SQIVND (reference sequence).

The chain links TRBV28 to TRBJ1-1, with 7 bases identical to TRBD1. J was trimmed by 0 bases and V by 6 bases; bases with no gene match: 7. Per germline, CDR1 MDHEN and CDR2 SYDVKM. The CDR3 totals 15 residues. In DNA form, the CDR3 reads TGTGCCAGCAGACCCCCGGGACAGATGAACACTGAAGCTTTCTTT. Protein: CASRPPGQMNTEAFF.

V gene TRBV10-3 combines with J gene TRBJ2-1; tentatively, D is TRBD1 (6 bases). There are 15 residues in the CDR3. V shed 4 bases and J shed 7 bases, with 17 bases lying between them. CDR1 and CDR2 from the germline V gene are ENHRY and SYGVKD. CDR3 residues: CAISVAGSRGNEQFF. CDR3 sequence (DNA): TGTGCCATCAGTGTGGCGGGTTCGAGGGGGAATGAGCAGTTCTTC.